This TCR beta chain was sequenced in a study of blood T cell repertoires in COVID-19. Overall study context: Both acute and convalescent COVID-19 samples were obtained from the United States, Italy and Spain. PBMCs, B-cell-depleted T cells, or T cells provided the cDNA or gDNA that made up the material.

Patients from Seattle were sampled longitudinally, starting during active infection. Authors' processing steps: Using reference gene primer amplification, nucleated cell counts were estimated. Measured with immunoSEQ multiplex PCR; TCRdb has only the in-frame clones, and not every one. V and J calls plus clone size are reproduced from that table; the DNA served to infer D and trimming. The sample holds 150,000 to 250,000 clones, around 95% seen once. The sample consisted of peripheral blood. This clonotype originated in a man aged 25 to 40 with COVID-19, enrolled during active disease.

Here the CDR3 DNA reads TGTGCCACCAGTGACCCAGACAGGAGCTATGGCTACACCTTC. It codes for CATSDPDRSYGYTF. The chain combines TRBV24-1 with TRBJ1-2, with D perhaps matching TRBD1 (6 bases). With 4 bases removed from V and 4 bases from J, the gap between germline ends came to 12 bases. The CDR3 runs to 14 residues. Germline values: CDR1 KGHDR, CDR2 SFDVKD.